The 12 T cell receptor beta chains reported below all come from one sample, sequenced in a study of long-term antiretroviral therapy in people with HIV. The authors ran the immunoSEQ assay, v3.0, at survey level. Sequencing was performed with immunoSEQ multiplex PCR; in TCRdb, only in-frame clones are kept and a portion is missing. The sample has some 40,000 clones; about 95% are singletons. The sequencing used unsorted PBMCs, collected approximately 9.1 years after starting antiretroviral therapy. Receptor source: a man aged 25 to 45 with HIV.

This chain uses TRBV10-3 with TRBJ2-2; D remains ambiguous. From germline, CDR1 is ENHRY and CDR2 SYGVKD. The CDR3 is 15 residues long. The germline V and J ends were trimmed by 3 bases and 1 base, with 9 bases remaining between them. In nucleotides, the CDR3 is TGTGCCATCAGTGAAGGCTTGGGGAACACCGGGGAGCTGTTTTTT. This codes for CAISEGLGNTGELFF.

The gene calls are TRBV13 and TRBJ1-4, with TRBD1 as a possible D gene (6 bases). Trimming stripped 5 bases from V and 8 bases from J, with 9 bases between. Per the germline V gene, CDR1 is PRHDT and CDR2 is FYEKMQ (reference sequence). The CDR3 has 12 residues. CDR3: CASSRQDEKLFF. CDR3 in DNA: TGTGCCAGCAGCCGACAGGACGAAAAACTGTTTTTT.

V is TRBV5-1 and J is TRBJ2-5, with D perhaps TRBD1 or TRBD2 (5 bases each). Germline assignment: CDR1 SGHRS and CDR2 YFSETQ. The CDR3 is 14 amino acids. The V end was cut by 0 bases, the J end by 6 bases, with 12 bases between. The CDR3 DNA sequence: TGCGCCAGCAGCTTGGCCGAGAGGGGACAGACCCAGTACTTC. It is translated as CASSLAERGQTQYF.

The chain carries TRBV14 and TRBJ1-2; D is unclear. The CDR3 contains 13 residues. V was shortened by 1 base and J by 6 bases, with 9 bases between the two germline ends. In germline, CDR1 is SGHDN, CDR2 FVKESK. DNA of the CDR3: TGTGCCAGCAGCCAAGCGGGAGTGCATGGCTACACCTTC. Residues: CASSQAGVHGYTF.

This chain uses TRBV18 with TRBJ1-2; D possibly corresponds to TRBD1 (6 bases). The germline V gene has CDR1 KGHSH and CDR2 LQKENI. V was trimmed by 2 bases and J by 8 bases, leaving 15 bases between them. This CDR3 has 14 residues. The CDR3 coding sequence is TGTGCCAGCTCACCAGACAGGTCCACAGGGGGCTACACCTTC. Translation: CASSPDRSTGGYTF. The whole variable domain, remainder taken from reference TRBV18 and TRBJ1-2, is NAGVMQNPRHLVRRRGQEARLRCSPMKGHSHVYWYRQLPEEGLKFMVYLQKENIIDESGMPKERFSAEFPKEGPSILRIQQVVRGDSAAYFCASSPDRSTGGYTFGSGTRLTVV.

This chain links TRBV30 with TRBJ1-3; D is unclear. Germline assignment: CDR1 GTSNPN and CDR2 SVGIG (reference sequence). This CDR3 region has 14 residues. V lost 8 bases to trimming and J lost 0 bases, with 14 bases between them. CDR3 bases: TGTGCCGGAGAATTTCCCCTCTCTGGAAACACCATATATTTT. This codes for CAGEFPLSGNTIYF.

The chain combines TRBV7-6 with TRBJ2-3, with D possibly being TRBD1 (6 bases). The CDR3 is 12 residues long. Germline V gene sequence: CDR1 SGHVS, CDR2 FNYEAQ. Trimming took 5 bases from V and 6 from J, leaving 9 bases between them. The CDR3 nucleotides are TGTGCCAGCAGCCCTACAGGGGATACGCAGTATTTT. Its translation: CASSPTGDTQYF.

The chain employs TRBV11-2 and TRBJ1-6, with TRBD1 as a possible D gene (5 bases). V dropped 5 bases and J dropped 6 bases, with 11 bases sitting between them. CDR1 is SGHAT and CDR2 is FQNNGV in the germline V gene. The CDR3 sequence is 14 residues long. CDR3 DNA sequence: TGTGCCAGCAGCAGCACAGGTTTTAATTCACCCCTCCACTTT. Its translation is CASSSTGFNSPLHF.

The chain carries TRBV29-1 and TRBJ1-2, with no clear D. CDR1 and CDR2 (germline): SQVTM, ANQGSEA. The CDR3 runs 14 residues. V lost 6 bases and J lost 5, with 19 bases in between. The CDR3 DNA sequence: TGCAGCGTATCCACGGGTAAAACGGGGTATGGCTACACCTTC. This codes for CSVSTGKTGYGYTF.

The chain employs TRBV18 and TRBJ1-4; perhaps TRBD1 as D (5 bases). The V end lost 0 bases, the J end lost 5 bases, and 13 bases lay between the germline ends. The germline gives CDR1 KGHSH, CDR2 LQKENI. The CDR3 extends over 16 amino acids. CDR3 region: CASSPPGLGPNEKLFF. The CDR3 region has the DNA TGTGCCAGCTCACCACCGGGGCTAGGTCCGAATGAAAAACTGTTTTTT.

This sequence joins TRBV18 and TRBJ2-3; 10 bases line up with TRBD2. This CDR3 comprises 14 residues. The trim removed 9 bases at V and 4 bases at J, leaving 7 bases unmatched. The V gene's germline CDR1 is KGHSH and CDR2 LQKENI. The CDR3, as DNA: TGTGCCAGTCACAGCGGGGGGGCCGCAGATACGCAGTATTTT. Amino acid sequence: CASHSGGAADTQYF.

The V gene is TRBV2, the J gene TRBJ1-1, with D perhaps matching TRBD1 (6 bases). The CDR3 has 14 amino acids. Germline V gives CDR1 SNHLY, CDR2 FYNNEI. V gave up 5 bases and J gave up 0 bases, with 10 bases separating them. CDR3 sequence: CASSQGIMNTEAFF. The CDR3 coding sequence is TGTGCCAGCAGTCAGGGGATTATGAACACTGAAGCTTTCTTT.